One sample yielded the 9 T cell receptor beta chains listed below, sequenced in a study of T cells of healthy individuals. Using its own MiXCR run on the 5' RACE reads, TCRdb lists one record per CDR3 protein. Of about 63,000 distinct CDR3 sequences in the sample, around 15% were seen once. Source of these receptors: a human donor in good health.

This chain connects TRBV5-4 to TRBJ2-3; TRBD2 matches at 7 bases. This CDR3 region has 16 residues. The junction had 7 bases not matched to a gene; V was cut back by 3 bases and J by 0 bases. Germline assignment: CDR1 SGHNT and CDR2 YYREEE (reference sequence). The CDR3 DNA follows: TGTGCCAGCAGCTGGGACGAGCGGGGAAGCACAGATACGCAGTATTTT. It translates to CASSWDERGSTDTQYF.

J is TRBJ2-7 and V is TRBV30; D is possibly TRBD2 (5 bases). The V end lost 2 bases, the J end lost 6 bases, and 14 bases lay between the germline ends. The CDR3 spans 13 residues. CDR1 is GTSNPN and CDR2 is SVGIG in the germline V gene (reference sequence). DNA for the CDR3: TGTGCCTGGAGTACGGGGAAGTTTAGCGAGCAGTACTTC. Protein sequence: CAWSTGKFSEQYF.

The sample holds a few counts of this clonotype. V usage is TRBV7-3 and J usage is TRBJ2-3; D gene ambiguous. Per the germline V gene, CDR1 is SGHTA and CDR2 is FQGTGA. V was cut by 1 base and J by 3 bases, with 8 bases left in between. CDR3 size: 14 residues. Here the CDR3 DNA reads TGTGCCAGCAGCTTAAGTGGGAAGACAGATACGCAGTATTTT. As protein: CASSLSGKTDTQYF.

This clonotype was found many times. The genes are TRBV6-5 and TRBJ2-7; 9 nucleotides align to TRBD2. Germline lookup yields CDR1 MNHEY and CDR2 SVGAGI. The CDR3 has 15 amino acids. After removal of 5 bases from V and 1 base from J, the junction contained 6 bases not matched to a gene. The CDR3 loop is CASSISGRRSYEQYF. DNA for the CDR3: TGTGCCAGCAGTATTAGCGGGAGAAGGTCCTACGAGCAGTACTTC.

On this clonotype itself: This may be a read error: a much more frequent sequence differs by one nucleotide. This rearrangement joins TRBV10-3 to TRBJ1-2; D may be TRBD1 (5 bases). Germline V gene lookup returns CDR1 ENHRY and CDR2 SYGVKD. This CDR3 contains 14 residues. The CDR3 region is CAISGGTLNYGYNF. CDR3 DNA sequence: TGTGCCATCAGTGGGGGGACTCTTAACTATGGCTACAACTTC.

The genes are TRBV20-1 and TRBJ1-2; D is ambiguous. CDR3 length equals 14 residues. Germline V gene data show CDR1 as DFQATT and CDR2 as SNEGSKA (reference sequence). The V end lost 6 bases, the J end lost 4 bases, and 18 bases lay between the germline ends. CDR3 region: CSADLGTSGYGYTF. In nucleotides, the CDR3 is TGCAGTGCGGACCTGGGAACATCTGGCTATGGCTACACCTTC.

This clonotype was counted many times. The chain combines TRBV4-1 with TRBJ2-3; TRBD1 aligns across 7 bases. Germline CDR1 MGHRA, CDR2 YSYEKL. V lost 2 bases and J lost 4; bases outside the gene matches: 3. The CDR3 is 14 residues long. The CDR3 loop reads CASSQSTGSDTQYF. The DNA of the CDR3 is TGCGCCAGCAGCCAATCGACAGGGTCAGATACGCAGTATTTT.

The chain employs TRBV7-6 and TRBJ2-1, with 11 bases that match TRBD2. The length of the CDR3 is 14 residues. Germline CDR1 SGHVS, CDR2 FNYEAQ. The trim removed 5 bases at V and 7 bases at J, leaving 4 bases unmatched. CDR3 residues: CASSTGTSGNEQFF. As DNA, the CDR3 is TGTGCCAGCAGCACCGGGACTAGCGGTAATGAGCAGTTCTTC. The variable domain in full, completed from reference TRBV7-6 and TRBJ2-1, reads GAGVSQSPRYKVTKRGQDVALRCDPISGHVSLYWYRQALGQGPEFLTYFNYEAQQDKSGLPNDRFSAERPEGSISTLTIQRTEQRDSAMYRCASSTGTSGNEQFFGPGTRLTVL.

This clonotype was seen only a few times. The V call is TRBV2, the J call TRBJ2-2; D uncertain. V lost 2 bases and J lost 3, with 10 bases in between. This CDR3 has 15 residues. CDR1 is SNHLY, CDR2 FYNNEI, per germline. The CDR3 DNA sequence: TGTGCCAGCAGTGAAAAGGGCCTGGACACCGGGGAGCTGTTTTTT. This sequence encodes CASSEKGLDTGELFF.